This T cell receptor (beta chain) was captured by sequencing in a study of blood T cell repertoires in COVID-19. Looking at the study overall: From T cells, B-cell-depleted T cells, or PBMCs came the material, which was cDNA or gDNA.

The Seattle site enrolled patients during active infection and followed them longitudinally. Original analysis: Amplification from reference gene primers served as the basis for estimated nucleated cell counts. The table came from immunoSEQ multiplex PCR; TCRdb's copy has only in-frame clones and leaves some out. V and J calls plus clone size are reproduced from that table; the DNA served to infer D and trimming. The table includes about 160,000 clones, over 75% detected once. Germline CDR1 and CDR2: SQVTM and ANQGSEA. CDR3 length equals 16 residues. Trimming cost V 6 bases and J 1 base; bases outside gene matches: 12.

The chain uses TRBV29-1 and TRBJ1-1; TRBD1 matches 9 bases. The receptor comes from an elderly man with COVID-19, enrolled during active disease. Specimen: peripheral blood. The CDR3 spells CSVASRTGVTNTEAFF. The CDR3 DNA sequence: TGCAGCGTGGCTTCACGGACAGGGGTGACGAACACTGAAGCTTTCTTT.